This T cell receptor beta chain stems from a study of immune evolution from preneoplasia to lung adenocarcinoma. Broader study findings: Normal lung had highest clonality; later lesions appeared denser, more diverse.

Using immunoSEQ multiplex PCR, the repertoire was profiled, and TCRdb retains in-frame clones only, with some absent. The sample carries a few thousand clones, roughly 90% recorded once. V lost 7 bases to trimming and J lost 5 bases; unmatched junction nucleotides: 5. CDR3 length equals 14 residues. Germline V gives CDR1 SQVTM, CDR2 ANQGSEA. About this clone: Its matching antigen is unknown.

This chain joins TRBV29-1 and TRBJ2-1; 13 nucleotides align to TRBD2. The TCR sequence derives from a person between 50 and 60 years old with lung adenocarcinoma. Sequencing input: FFPE invasive lung adenocarcinoma tissue. This chain's CDR3 is CSGRLAGGNNEQFF. The CDR3 nucleotides are TGCAGCGGCCGACTAGCGGGAGGAAACAATGAGCAGTTCTTC.